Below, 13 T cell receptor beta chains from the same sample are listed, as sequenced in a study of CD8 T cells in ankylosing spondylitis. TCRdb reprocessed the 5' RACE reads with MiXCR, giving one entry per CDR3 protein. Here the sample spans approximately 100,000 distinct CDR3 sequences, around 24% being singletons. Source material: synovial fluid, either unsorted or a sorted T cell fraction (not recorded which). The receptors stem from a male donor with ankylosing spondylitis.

The DNA for the CDR3 is TGTGCCAGCAGTTTATGGGGGACTAGCGCCAACGAGCAGTACTTC. Protein product: CASSLWGTSANEQYF. The V call is TRBV27, the J call TRBJ2-7, with 10 bases lining up with TRBD2. V lost 1 base, J lost 5 bases, and 5 bases stayed unmatched. Germline lookup yields CDR1 MNHEY and CDR2 SMNVEV (reference sequence). The CDR3 consists of 15 residues.

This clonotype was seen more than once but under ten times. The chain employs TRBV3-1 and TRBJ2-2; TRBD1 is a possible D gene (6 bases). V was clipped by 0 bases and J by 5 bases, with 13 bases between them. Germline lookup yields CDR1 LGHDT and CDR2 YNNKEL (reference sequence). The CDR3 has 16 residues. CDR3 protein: CASSQDGGQGTGELFF. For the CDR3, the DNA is TGTGCCAGCAGCCAAGATGGGGGCCAGGGAACCGGGGAGCTGTTTTTT.

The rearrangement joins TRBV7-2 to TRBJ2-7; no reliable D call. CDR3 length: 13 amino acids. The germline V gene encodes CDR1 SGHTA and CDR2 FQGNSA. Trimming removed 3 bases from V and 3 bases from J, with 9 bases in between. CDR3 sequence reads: CASSFLGNYEQYV. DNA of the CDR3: TGTGCCAGCAGCTTTTTGGGGAACTACGAGCAGTACGTC.

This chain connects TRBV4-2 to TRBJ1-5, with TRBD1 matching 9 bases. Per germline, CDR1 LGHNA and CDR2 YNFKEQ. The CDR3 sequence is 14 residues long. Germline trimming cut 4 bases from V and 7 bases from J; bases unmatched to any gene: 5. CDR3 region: CASSRDRAGQPQHF. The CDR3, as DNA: TGTGCCAGCAGCCGGGACAGGGCTGGCCAGCCCCAGCATTTT.

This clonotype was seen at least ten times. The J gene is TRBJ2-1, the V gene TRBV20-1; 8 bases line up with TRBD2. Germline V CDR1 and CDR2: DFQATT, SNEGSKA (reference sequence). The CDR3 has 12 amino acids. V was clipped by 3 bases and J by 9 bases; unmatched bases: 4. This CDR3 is CSARGLGGEQFF. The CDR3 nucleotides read TGCAGTGCTAGGGGACTAGGAGGTGAGCAGTTCTTC.

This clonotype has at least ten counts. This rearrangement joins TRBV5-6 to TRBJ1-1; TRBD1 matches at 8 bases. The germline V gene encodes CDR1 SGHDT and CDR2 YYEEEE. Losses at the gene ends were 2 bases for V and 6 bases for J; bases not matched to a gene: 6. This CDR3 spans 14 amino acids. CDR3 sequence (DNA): TGTGCCAGCAGCTTAGTCCCGACAGGGGCTGAAGCTTTCTTT. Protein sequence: CASSLVPTGAEAFF.

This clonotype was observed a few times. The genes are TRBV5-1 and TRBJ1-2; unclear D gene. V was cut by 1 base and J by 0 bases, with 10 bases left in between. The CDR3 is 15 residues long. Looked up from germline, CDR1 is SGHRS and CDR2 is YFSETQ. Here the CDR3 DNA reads TGCGCCAGCAGCTTGACGGCAGCATCTAACTATGGCTACACCTTC. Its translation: CASSLTAASNYGYTF.

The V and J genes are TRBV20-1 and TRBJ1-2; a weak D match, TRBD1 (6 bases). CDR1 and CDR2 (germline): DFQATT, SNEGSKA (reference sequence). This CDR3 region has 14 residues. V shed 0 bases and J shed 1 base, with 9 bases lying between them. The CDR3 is CSAREVQGNYGYTF. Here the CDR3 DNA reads TGCAGTGCTAGAGAGGTACAGGGTAACTATGGCTACACCTTC.

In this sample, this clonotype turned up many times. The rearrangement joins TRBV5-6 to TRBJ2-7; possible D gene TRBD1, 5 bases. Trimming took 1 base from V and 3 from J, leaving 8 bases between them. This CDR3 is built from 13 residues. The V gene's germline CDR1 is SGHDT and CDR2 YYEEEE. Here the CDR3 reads CASSLQGIYEQYV. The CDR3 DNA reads TGTGCCAGCAGCTTGCAGGGAATCTACGAGCAGTACGTC.

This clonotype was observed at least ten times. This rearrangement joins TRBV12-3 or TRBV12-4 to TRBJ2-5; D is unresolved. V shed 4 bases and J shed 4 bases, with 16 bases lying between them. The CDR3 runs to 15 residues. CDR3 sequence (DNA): TGTGCCAGCAGTTGGAACGTAGGATCCTCAGAGACCCAGTACTTC. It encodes CASSWNVGSSETQYF.

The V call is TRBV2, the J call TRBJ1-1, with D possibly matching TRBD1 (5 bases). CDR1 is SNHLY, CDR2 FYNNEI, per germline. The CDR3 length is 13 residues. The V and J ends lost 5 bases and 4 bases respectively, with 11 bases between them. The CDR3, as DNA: TGTGCCAGCAGTCCAGGGCCCGGCACTGAAGCTTTCTTT. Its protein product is CASSPGPGTEAFF.

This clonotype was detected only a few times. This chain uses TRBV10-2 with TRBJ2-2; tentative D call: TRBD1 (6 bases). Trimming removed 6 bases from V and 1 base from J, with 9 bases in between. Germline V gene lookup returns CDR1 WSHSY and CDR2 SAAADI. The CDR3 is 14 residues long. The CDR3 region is CASRGAGNTGELFF. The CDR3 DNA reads TGCGCCAGCAGGGGGGCAGGGAACACCGGGGAGCTGTTTTTT.

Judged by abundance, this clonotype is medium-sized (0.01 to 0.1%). The DNA for the CDR3 is TGCAGCGTTGGCATTCTCGACGAGCAGTACTTC. This gives the protein CSVGILDEQYF. The chain has TRBV29-1 and TRBJ2-7, with no clear D. In germline, CDR1 is SQVTM, CDR2 ANQGSEA. The length of the CDR3 is 11 residues. Trimming took off 4 bases at V and 5 bases at J, with 9 bases between the two ends.